A single sample is the source of the 25 T cell receptor beta chains below, sequenced in a study of T-cell memory formation after mild COVID-19 (dated by TCRdb to the early 2020s). Libraries were made using 5' RACE. Reads for this sample came from an Illumina NovaSeq 6000. TCRdb reran the public reads through fastp at Q25 and MiXCR, keeping productive beta chains. Every distinct CDR3 protein forms one entry, paired with its most common genes and DNA. This sample is represented by 400,000 or so distinct CDR3 sequences; 20% of them were singletons. The top ten hold about 8.1% of the sample. Sequencing was carried out using PBMCs or a T cell subset sorted from them (not recorded which). The receptors shown here come from an adult woman who had mild COVID-19 (a few samples of this study predate the infection). The sample titles of this study are shuffled in the database, so cell type and time point are left out; the donor was told from shared clones.

This clonotype came up a few times. The chain couples TRBV19 to TRBJ2-1; possibly TRBD2 for D (7 bases). Trimming took 5 bases from V and 3 from J, leaving 11 bases between them. CDR1 and CDR2 from the germline V gene are LNHDA and SQIVND (reference sequence). The CDR3 has 14 residues. CDR3 region: CASSGRGNYNEQFF. The CDR3 DNA follows: TGTGCCAGTAGTGGGAGGGGGAACTACAATGAGCAGTTCTTC.

This clonotype appeared a few times. This rearrangement joins TRBV4-1 to TRBJ2-1; 7 nucleotides align to TRBD2. In germline, CDR1 is MGHRA, CDR2 YSYEKL. The CDR3 is 12 residues long. V lost 4 bases and J lost 10; bases outside the gene matches: 4. The CDR3 region has the DNA TGCGCCAGCAGCCCGACGCGGGGGGAGCAGTTCTTC. As protein: CASSPTRGEQFF.

The chain recombines TRBV7-2 with TRBJ2-3; TRBD2 might be the D (6 bases). Trimming removed 5 bases at V and 5 bases at J, with 14 bases between. The germline V gene encodes CDR1 SGHTA and CDR2 FQGNSA. This CDR3 is built from 14 residues. Written as DNA, the CDR3 is TGTGCCAGCAGCGCAGGAGGGCCGGTAGATACGCAGTATTTT. Protein: CASSAGGPVDTQYF.

The V and J genes are TRBV7-9 and TRBJ1-6; D possibly corresponds to TRBD1 (5 bases). Between the trimmed V and J ends, which lost 4 bases and 13 bases, there was a span of 20 bases. The CDR3 covers 15 residues. Germline V gives CDR1 SEHNR, CDR2 FQNEAQ (reference sequence). CDR3 amino acids: CASSSTDIRPYPLHF. The DNA of the CDR3 is TGTGCCAGCAGCTCCACGGACATCCGGCCCTATCCCCTCCACTTT. The full variable domain, in which reference TRBV7-9 and TRBJ1-6 provide the parts outside the CDR3, is DTGVSQNPRHKITKRGQNVTFRCDPISEHNRLYWYRQTLGQGPEFLTYFQNEAQLEKSRLLSDRFSAERPKGSFSTLEIQRTEQGDSAMYLCASSSTDIRPYPLHFGNGTRLTVT.

A few counts support this clonotype. The rearrangement links TRBV5-1 to TRBJ2-5, with 12 positions matching TRBD2. The CDR3 is 15 residues long. Trimming took 4 bases from V and 4 from J; bases not matched to a gene: 5. The V gene's germline CDR1 is SGHRS and CDR2 YFSETQ. CDR3 nucleotides: TGCGCCAGCAGCCGGACTAGCGGGGTAGGAGAGACCCAGTACTTC. Its translation is CASSRTSGVGETQYF.

This clonotype showed up just a few times. This sequence joins TRBV3-1 and TRBJ1-6; D perhaps matches TRBD1 (6 bases). This CDR3 is built from 15 residues. V shed 6 bases and J shed 2 bases, with 11 bases lying between them. Germline values: CDR1 LGHDT, CDR2 YNNKEL (reference sequence). CDR3 in amino acids: CASRGGGAYNSPLHF. The CDR3 DNA follows: TGTGCCAGCAGGGGAGGGGGTGCCTATAATTCACCCCTCCACTTT.

The gene calls are TRBV20-1 and TRBJ2-2; TRBD1 aligns across 9 bases. J was trimmed by 6 bases and V by 0 bases; bases with no gene match: 8. The length of the CDR3 is 16 residues. CDR1 and CDR2 from the germline V gene are DFQATT and SNEGSKA (reference sequence). In DNA, the CDR3 is TGCAGTGCTAGAGATCCCCGACAGGGGGAGGCCGGGGAGCTGTTTTTT. Translated: CSARDPRQGEAGELFF.

This clonotype was seen only a few times. This rearrangement joins TRBV3-1 to TRBJ2-7; D is unclear. This CDR3 contains 11 residues. V gave up 2 bases and J gave up 7 bases, with 6 bases separating them. Germline V gives CDR1 LGHDT, CDR2 YNNKEL (reference sequence). The CDR3 is CASSQLGEQYF. The CDR3 coding sequence is TGTGCCAGCAGCCAATTGGGGGAGCAGTACTTC.

The chain carries TRBV5-1 and TRBJ2-1, with 8 positions matching TRBD1. Germline V gene sequence: CDR1 SGHRS, CDR2 YFSETQ. V gave up 2 bases and J gave up 8 bases; unmatched junction bases: 3. The CDR3 has 13 residues. The CDR3 region is CASSFRGQDEQFF. The CDR3 nucleotides read TGCGCCAGCAGCTTCAGGGGGCAGGATGAGCAGTTCTTC.

The chain joins TRBV25-1 to TRBJ2-7; 8 positions match TRBD2. Germline trimming cut 3 bases from V and 0 bases from J; bases unmatched to any gene: 4. The CDR3 extends over 15 amino acids. The germline gives CDR1 MGHDK, CDR2 SYGVNS. CDR3 in amino acids: CASSETSVLSYEQYF. The CDR3 DNA is TGTGCCAGCAGTGAGACTAGCGTACTCTCCTACGAGCAGTACTTC.

The V call is TRBV7-2, the J call TRBJ2-7, with TRBD2 matching over 12 bases. This CDR3 comprises 16 residues. The V and J ends lost 5 bases and 2 bases, in that order; junction bases with no gene match: 7. CDR1 and CDR2 from the germline V gene are SGHTA and FQGNSA. The DNA for the CDR3 is TGTGCCAGCAGCGATGGACTAGCGGGGACGGCCTACGAGCAGTACTTC. It encodes CASSDGLAGTAYEQYF.

The chain employs TRBV10-3 and TRBJ2-3, with TRBD1 as a possible D gene (6 bases). Trimming removed 6 bases at V and 4 bases at J, with 14 bases between. The CDR3 is 14 residues long. CDR1 and CDR2 (germline): ENHRY, SYGVKD. The CDR3 DNA is TGTGCCATCAGCCCGACAGGTGAGCCAGATACGCAGTATTTT. Amino acid sequence: CAISPTGEPDTQYF.

The V call is TRBV5-1, the J call TRBJ2-2; 7 bases are a match to TRBD1. The CDR3 is 15 amino acids. The V and J ends lost 1 base and 5 bases, in that order; junction bases with no gene match: 5. Germline CDR1 is SGHRS and CDR2 is YFSETQ. The CDR3 DNA follows: TGCGCCAGCAGCTTGTCGACAGGGAATACCGGGGAGCTGTTTTTT. This gives the protein CASSLSTGNTGELFF. Full variable domain (rest looked up from reference TRBV5-1 and TRBJ2-2): KAGVTQTPRYLIKTRGQQVTLSCSPISGHRSVSWYQQTPGQGLQFLFEYFSETQRNKGNFPGRFSGRQFSNSRSEMNVSTLELGDSALYLCASSLSTGNTGELFFGEGSRLTVL.

The chain links TRBV6-1 to TRBJ1-1; D is uncertain. Germline-derived CDR1 and CDR2 are MNHNS and SASEGT. The CDR3 covers 14 residues. Deletions cut 6 bases from V and 1 base from J, with 12 bases between. The CDR3 sequence is CASRDPVRNTEAFF. The CDR3 region has the DNA TGTGCCAGCAGGGACCCAGTAAGGAACACTGAAGCTTTCTTT.

The chain is built from TRBV5-1 and TRBJ2-7; TRBD2 matches at 8 bases. CDR1 is SGHRS, CDR2 YFSETQ, per germline. V lost 3 bases to trimming and J lost 5 bases; unmatched junction nucleotides: 10. This CDR3 comprises 15 residues. The CDR3 nucleotides read TGCGCCAGCAGCTCCTGGGCTAGCGGGCTAGACGAGCAGTACTTC. Encoded protein: CASSSWASGLDEQYF.

The chain joins TRBV6-2 or TRBV6-3 to TRBJ2-7, with D hard to call. Germline V gene data show CDR1 as MNHEY and CDR2 as SVGEGT. V was cut by 2 bases and J by 4 bases, with 18 bases left in between. The CDR3 sequence is 16 residues long. CDR3 DNA sequence: TGTGCCAGCAGTTACGACTCGCGGTCGAATCCGTACGAGCAGTACTTC. This codes for CASSYDSRSNPYEQYF.

This clonotype was seen a few times. The V and J genes are TRBV24-1 and TRBJ2-3, with D possibly being TRBD1 (6 bases). This CDR3 has 17 residues. Germline V gene sequence: CDR1 KGHDR, CDR2 SFDVKD. V lost 4 bases to trimming and J lost 0 bases, with 16 bases between them. For the CDR3, the DNA is TGTGCCACCAGTGAGCGGCGGACAGCTACTAGCACAGATACGCAGTATTTT. Its protein product is CATSERRTATSTDTQYF.

This rearrangement joins TRBV5-4 to TRBJ2-3; D could derive from TRBD1 or TRBD2 (5 bases each). Germline loops: CDR1 SGHNT, CDR2 YYREEE (reference sequence). This CDR3 is 16 amino acids long. Trimming removed 4 bases from V and 0 bases from J, with 15 bases in between. CDR3 sequence: CASSPEGRKSTDTQYF. CDR3 DNA sequence: TGTGCCAGCAGCCCCGAGGGGCGAAAAAGCACAGATACGCAGTATTTT.

A few counts support this clonotype. The chain employs TRBV12-3 or TRBV12-4 and TRBJ2-7; 8 bases line up with TRBD2. The junction had 15 bases not matched to a gene; V was cut back by 8 bases and J by 3 bases. This CDR3 spans 16 amino acids. CDR3 sequence: CASALAPASGYYEQYF. DNA of the CDR3: TGTGCCAGCGCCCTGGCCCCGGCTAGCGGGTACTACGAGCAGTACTTC.

The J gene is TRBJ2-1, the V gene TRBV5-1; TRBD2 aligns across 14 bases. J lost 4 bases, V lost 4 bases, and 4 bases had no gene match. The CDR3 covers 16 residues. Per germline, CDR1 SGHRS and CDR2 YFSETQ. CDR3 amino acids: CASSDRTSGRYNEQFF. The CDR3 region has the DNA TGCGCCAGCAGCGATCGGACTAGCGGGAGGTACAATGAGCAGTTCTTC. Full variable domain (rest looked up from reference TRBV5-1 and TRBJ2-1): KAGVTQTPRYLIKTRGQQVTLSCSPISGHRSVSWYQQTPGQGLQFLFEYFSETQRNKGNFPGRFSGRQFSNSRSEMNVSTLELGDSALYLCASSDRTSGRYNEQFFGPGTRLTVL.

This clonotype was seen only a few times. The genes are TRBV5-5 and TRBJ2-3; 7 bases align to TRBD2. The V gene end was trimmed by 3 bases and the J gene end by 2 bases; junction bases not matched to a gene: 9. There are 16 residues in the CDR3. CDR1 SGHKS and CDR2 YYEKEE come from the germline V gene (reference sequence). This CDR3 is CASSSVGGGLTDTQYF. The CDR3 DNA follows: TGTGCCAGCAGCTCGGTGGGGGGGGGACTCACAGATACGCAGTATTTT.

The table lists this clonotype with a few counts. V gene TRBV12-3 or TRBV12-4 combines with J gene TRBJ2-2; D not resolved. This CDR3 is built from 15 residues. V shed 5 bases and J shed 5 bases, with 15 bases lying between them. CDR3 loop: CASSPTRPGTGELFF. The DNA for the CDR3 is TGTGCCAGCAGTCCGACAAGACCTGGTACCGGGGAGCTGTTTTTT.

This clonotype was detected many times. The chain links TRBV12-3 or TRBV12-4 to TRBJ2-3; D not certain. The CDR3 is made up of 13 amino acids. V dropped 2 bases and J dropped 6 bases, with 9 bases sitting between them. In DNA form, the CDR3 reads TGTGCCAGCAGTTTACTCAGTGCGGATACGCAGTATTTT. Protein: CASSLLSADTQYF.

The CDR3: CASSSLTSGRYSYNEQFF. CDR3 coding DNA: TGTGCCAGCAGCTCCCTGACTAGCGGGAGATACTCCTACAATGAGCAGTTCTTC. The V gene is TRBV27, the J gene TRBJ2-1; TRBD2 matches 12 bases. The CDR3 contains 18 residues. V trimming: 6 bases; J trimming: 0 bases; junction bases outside the gene matches: 9. The germline CDR1 and CDR2 sequences are MNHEY and SMNVEV (reference sequence).

V and J are TRBV27 and TRBJ2-7, with 12 nucleotides matching TRBD2. The CDR3 has 15 residues. In germline, CDR1 is MNHEY, CDR2 SMNVEV (reference sequence). V was clipped by 3 bases and J by 3 bases; unmatched bases: 3. In DNA, the CDR3 is TGTGCCAGCAGTTTCAGACTAGCGGGAGTCTACGAGCAGTACTTC. The encoded protein is CASSFRLAGVYEQYF.